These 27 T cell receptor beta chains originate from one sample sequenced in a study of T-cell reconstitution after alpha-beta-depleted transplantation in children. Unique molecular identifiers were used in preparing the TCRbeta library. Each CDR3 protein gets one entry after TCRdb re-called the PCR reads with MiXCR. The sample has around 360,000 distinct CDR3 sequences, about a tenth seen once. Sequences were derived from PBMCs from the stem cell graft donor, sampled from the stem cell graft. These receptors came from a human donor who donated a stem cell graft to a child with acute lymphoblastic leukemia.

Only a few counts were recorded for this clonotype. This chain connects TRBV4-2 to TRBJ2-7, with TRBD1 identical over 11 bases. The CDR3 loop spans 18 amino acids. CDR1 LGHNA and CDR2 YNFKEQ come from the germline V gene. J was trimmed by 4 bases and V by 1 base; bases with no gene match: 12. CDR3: CASSQVRSEGQGVYEQYF. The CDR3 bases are TGTGCCAGCAGCCAAGTACGCTCGGAGGGACAGGGGGTATACGAGCAGTACTTC.

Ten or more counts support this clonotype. CDR3 region: CASSPSSLETQYF. The CDR3 coding sequence is TGTGCCAGCTCACCCTCCAGCCTGGAGACCCAGTACTTC. V usage is TRBV18 and J usage is TRBJ2-5; unclear D gene. This CDR3 has 13 residues. Germline CDR1 and CDR2: KGHSH and LQKENI. V was trimmed by 3 bases and J by 5 bases, leaving 10 bases between them.

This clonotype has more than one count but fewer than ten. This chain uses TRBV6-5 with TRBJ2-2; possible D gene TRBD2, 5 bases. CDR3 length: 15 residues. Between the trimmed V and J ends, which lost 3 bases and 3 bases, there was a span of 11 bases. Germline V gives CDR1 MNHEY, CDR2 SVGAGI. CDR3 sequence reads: CASSYYGLDTGELFF. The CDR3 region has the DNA TGTGCCAGCAGTTATTACGGACTGGACACCGGGGAGCTGTTTTTT.

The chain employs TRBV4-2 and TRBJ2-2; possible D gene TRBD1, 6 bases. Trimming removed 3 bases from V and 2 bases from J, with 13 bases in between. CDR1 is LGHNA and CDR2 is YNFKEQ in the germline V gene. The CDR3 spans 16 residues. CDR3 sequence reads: CASSQMTRGNTGELFF. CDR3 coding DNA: TGTGCCAGCAGCCAGATGACCAGGGGTAACACCGGGGAGCTGTTTTTT.

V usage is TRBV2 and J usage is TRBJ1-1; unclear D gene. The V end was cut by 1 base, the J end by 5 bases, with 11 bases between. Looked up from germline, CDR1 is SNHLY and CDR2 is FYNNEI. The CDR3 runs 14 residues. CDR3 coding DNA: TGTGCCAGCAGTGAAGTCGGGTTAGGGACTGAAGCTTTCTTT. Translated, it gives CASSEVGLGTEAFF.

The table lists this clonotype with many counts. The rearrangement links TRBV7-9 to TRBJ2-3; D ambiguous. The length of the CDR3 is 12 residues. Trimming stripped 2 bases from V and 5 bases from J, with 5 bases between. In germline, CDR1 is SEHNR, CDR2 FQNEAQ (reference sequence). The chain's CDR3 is CASSLLGDTQYF. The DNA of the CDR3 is TGTGCCAGCAGCTTACTGGGAGATACGCAGTATTTT.

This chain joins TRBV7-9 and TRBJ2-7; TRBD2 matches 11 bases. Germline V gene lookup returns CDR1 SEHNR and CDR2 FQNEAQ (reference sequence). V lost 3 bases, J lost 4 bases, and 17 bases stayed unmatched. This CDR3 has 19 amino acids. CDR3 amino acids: CASSFGTQRTGTSGYEQYF. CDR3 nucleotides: TGTGCCAGCAGCTTCGGGACTCAACGTACCGGGACTAGCGGATACGAGCAGTACTTC.

The CDR3 DNA is TGCGCCAGCAGCTTGGCTTCGTCGGACACAGATACGCAGTATTTT. This sequence encodes CASSLASSDTDTQYF. The J gene is TRBJ2-3, the V gene TRBV5-1, with D unclear. CDR1 is SGHRS, CDR2 YFSETQ, per germline. Trimming shortened V by 0 bases and J by 2 bases, and 10 bases separated the two germline ends. The CDR3 has 15 residues.

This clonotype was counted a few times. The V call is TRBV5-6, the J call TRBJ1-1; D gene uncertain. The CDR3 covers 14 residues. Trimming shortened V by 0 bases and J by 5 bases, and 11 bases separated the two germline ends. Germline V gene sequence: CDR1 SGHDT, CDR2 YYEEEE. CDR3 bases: TGTGCCAGCAGCTTGGGCGGGTCCGGGACTGAAGCTTTCTTT. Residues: CASSLGGSGTEAFF.

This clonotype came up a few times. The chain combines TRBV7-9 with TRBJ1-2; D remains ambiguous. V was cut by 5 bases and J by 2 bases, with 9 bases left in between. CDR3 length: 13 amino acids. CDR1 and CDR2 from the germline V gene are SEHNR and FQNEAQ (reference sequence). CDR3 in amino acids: CASSLAVNYGYTF. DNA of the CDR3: TGTGCCAGCAGCCTGGCCGTGAACTATGGCTACACCTTC.

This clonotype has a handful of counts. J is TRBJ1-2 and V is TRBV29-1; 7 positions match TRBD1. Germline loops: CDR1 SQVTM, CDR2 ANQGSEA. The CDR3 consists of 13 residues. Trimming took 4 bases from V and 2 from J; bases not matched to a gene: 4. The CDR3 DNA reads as TGCAGCGTTGCTACGACAGGGAACTATGGCTACACCTTC. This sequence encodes CSVATTGNYGYTF.

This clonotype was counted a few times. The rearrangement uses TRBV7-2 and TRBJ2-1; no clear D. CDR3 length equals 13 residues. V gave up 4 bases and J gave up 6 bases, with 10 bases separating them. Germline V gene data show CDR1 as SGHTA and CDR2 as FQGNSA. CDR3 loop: CASSSVTANEQFF. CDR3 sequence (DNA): TGTGCCAGCAGCTCTGTGACTGCCAATGAGCAGTTCTTC.

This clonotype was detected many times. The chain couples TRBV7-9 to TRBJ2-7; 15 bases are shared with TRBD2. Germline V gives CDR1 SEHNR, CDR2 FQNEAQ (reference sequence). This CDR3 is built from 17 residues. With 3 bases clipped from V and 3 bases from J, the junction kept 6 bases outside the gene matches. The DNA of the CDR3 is TGTGCCAGCAGCTTTACCTTGGGACTAGCGGGAGGCTACGAGCAGTACTTC. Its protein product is CASSFTLGLAGGYEQYF.

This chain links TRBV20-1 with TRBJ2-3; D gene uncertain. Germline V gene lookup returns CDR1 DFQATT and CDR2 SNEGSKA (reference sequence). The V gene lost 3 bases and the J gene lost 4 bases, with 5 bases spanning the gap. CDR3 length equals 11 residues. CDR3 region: CSASRSDTQYF. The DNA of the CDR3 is TGCAGTGCTAGCCGCTCAGATACGCAGTATTTT.

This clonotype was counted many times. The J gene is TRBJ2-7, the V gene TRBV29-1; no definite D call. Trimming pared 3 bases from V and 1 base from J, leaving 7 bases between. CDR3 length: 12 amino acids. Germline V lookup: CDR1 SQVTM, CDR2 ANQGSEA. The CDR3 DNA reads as TGCAGCGTTGAGGTCAGTTCCTACGAGCAGTACTTC. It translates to CSVEVSSYEQYF.

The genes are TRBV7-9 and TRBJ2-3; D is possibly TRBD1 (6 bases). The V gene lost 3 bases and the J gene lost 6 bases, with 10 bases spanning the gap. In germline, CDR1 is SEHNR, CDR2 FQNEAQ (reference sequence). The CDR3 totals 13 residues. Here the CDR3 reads CASSFSGVDTQYF. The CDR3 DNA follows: TGTGCCAGCAGCTTTTCAGGGGTGGATACGCAGTATTTT.

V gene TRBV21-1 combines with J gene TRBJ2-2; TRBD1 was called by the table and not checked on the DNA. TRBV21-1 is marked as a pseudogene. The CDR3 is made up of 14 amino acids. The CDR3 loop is CASRRTANTGELFF. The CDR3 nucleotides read TGTGCCAGCAGGAGGACAGCGAACACCGGGGAGCTGTTTTTT.

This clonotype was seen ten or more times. In DNA form, the CDR3 reads TGTGCCAGCACTGTGACTAGCGGGAAGGGCGGGGAGCTGTTTTTT. Its translation is CASTVTSGKGGELFF. The chain is built from TRBV12-3 or TRBV12-4 and TRBJ2-2, with 11 bases identical to TRBD2. This CDR3 comprises 15 residues. Trimming cost V 7 bases and J 7 bases; bases outside gene matches: 8.

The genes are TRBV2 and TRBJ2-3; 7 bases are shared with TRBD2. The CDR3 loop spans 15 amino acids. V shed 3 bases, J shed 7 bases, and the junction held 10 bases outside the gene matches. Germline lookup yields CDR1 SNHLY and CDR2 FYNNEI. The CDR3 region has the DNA TGTGCCAGCAGTGACCCGGCGGGAGCGGGTAATACGCAGTATTTT. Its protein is CASSDPAGAGNTQYF. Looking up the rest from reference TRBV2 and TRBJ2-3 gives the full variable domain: EPEVTQTPSHQVTQMGQEVILRCVPISNHLYFYWYRQILGQKVEFLVSFYNNEISEKSEIFDDQFSVERPDGSNFTLKIRSTKLEDSAMYFCASSDPAGAGNTQYFGPGTRLTVL.

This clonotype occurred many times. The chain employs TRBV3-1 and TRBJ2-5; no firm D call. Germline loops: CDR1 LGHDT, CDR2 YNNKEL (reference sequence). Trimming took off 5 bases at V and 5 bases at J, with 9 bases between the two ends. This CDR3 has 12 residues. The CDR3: CASSSIGETQYF. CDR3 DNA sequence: TGTGCCAGCAGCTCTATAGGGGAGACCCAGTACTTC.

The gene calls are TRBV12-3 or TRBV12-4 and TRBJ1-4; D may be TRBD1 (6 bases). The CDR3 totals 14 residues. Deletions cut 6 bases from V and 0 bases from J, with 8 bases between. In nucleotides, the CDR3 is TGTGCCAGCAGGGACAGAGCAACTAATGAAAAACTGTTTTTT. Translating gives CASRDRATNEKLFF.

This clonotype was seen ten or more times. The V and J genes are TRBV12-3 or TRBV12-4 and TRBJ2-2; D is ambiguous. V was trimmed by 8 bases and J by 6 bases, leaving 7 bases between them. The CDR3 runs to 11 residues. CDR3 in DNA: TGTGCCAGCGCAGCGTCCGGGGAGCTGTTTTTT. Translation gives CASAASGELFF.

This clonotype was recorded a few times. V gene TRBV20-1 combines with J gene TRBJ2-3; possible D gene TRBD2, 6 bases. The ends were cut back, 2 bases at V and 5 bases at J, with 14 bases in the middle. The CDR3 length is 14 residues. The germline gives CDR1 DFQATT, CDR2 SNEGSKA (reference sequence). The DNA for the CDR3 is TGCAGTGCTAGAAGGGATCGGGAGAGAGATACGCAGTATTTT. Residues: CSARRDRERDTQYF.

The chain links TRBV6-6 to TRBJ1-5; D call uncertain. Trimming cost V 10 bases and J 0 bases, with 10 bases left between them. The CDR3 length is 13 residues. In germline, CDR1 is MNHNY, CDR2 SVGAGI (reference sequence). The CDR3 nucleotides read TGTGCCACTAGGGATTATAGCAATCAGCCCCAGCATTTT. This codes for CATRDYSNQPQHF.

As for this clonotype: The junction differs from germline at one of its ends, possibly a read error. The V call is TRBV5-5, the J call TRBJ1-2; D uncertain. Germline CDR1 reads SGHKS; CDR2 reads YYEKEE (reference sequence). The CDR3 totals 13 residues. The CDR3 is CASGLSGAYGYTF. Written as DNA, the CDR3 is TGTGCCAGCGGCTTATCGGGTGCTTATGGCTACACCTTC.

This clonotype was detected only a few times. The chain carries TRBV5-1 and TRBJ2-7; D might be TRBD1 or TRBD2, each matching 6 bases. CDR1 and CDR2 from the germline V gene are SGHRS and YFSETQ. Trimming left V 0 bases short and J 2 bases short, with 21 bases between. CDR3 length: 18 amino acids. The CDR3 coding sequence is TGCGCCAGCAGCTTGGCCTTAGCGGACAGCCGAATACCCTACGAGCAGTACTTC. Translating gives CASSLALADSRIPYEQYF. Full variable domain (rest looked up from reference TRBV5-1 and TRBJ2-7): KAGVTQTPRYLIKTRGQQVTLSCSPISGHRSVSWYQQTPGQGLQFLFEYFSETQRNKGNFPGRFSGRQFSNSRSEMNVSTLELGDSALYLCASSLALADSRIPYEQYFGPGTRLTVT.

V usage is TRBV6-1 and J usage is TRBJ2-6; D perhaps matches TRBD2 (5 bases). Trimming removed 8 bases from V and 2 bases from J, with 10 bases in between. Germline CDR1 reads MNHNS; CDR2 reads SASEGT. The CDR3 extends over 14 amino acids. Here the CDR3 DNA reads TGTGCCAGCGGCCGAGGGACTGGGGCCAACGTCCTGACTTTC. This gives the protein CASGRGTGANVLTF.